The source of this T cell receptor beta chain is a study of T cell responses to AZD1222 COVID-19 vaccine. In germline, CDR1 is ENHRY, CDR2 SYGVKD. The CDR3 is 14 amino acids. The V gene lost 0 bases and the J gene lost 11 bases, with 14 bases spanning the gap. The study's findings and limits: Donors were largely white British and mainly female; clonal diversity was possibly underestimated. Spike was spanned by vaccine-associated CD4 TCRs, which were dominant at 160-218 and 743-854.

Repertoires were generated with immunoSEQ multiplex PCR, while TCRdb's copy carries only in-frame clones and drops some. The sample lists over 150,000 clones, roughly 93% occurring once. This clone occurred once. Its antigen is still unknown. Material: peripheral blood, obtained 28 days after the second dose of the MenACWY control vaccine. The chain couples TRBV10-3 to TRBJ1-5; D gene unclear. The receptor was isolated from an adult who received the MenACWY meningococcal vaccine as a control. The DNA for the CDR3 is TGTGCCATCAGTGAGTCCGTTAACCCTGTGGCCCAGCATTTT. Translated, it gives CAISESVNPVAQHF.